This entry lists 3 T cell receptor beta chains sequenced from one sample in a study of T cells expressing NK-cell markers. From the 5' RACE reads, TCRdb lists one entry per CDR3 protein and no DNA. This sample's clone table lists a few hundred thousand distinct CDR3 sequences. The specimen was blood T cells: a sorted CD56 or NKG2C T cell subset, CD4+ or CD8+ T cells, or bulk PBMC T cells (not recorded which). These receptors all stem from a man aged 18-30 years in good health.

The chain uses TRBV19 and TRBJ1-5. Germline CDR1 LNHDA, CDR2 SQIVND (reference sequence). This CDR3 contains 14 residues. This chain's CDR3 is CASMASAYNQPQHF. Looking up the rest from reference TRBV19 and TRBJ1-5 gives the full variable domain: DGGITQSPKYLFRKEGQNVTLSCEQNLNHDAMYWYRQDPGQGLRLIYYSQIVNDFQKGDIAEGYSVSREKKESFPLTVTSAQKNPTAFYLCASMASAYNQPQHFGDGTRLSIL.

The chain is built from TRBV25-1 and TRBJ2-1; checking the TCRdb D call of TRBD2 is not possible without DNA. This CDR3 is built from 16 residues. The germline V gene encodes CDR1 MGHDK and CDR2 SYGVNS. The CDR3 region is CASSEYSSGSGDEQFF. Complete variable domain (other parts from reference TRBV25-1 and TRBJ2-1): EADIYQTPRYLVIGTGKKITLECSQTMGHDKMYWYQQDPGMELHLIHYSYGVNSTEKGDLSSESTVSRIRTEHFPLTLESARPSHTSQYLCASSEYSSGSGDEQFFGPGTRLTVL.

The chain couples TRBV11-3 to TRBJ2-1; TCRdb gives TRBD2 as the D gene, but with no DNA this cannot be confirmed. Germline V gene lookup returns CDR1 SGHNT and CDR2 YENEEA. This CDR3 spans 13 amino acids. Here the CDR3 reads CASSSGTSDEQFF.